The 30 T cell receptor beta chains below come from one sample, sequenced in a study of blood T cells in healthy people across ages. Alongside a J-beta primer mix, a sample-barcoded 5' primer served in a second PCR lasting about 7 to 12 cycles. TCRdb reprocessed the 5' RACE reads with MiXCR, giving one entry per CDR3 protein. The table includes roughly 900,000 distinct CDR3 sequences, more than 25% detected once. Material for sequencing was blood. Receptors were obtained from a woman of 80 years or more in good health.

This rearrangement joins TRBV7-9 to TRBJ2-1; 7 bases agree with TRBD2. The CDR3 runs to 17 residues. The germline V gene has CDR1 SEHNR and CDR2 FQNEAQ (reference sequence). The J segment lost 0 bases and the V segment lost 5 bases, leaving 10 bases of the junction unmatched. The CDR3 DNA follows: TGTGCCAGCAGCCCCAGTAGACTAGCCGGCTCCTACAATGAGCAGTTCTTC. Its protein is CASSPSRLAGSYNEQFF.

The chain employs TRBV12-3 or TRBV12-4 and TRBJ2-2, with 8 bases that match TRBD2. The CDR3 is 15 amino acids. V gave up 2 bases and J gave up 4 bases; unmatched junction bases: 3. The CDR3 is CASSLFRGGTGELFF. The DNA for the CDR3 is TGTGCCAGCAGTTTATTCCGGGGGGGCACCGGGGAGCTGTTTTTT.

Regarding this clonotype: Compared with germline, one end of the junction differs, possibly owing to a read error. The V and J genes are TRBV30 and TRBJ2-1, with unresolved D. Germline-derived CDR1 and CDR2 are GTSNPN and SVGIG (reference sequence). The CDR3 runs 16 residues. The CDR3 nucleotides read TGTGCCTGGAGTGTTACCCGAACAAGCTCCTACGATGAGCAGTTCTTC. Residues: CAWSVTRTSSYDEQFF.

This chain uses TRBV9 with TRBJ2-1; no firm D call. The CDR3 is made up of 15 amino acids. Trimming took 3 bases from V and 6 from J, leaving 16 bases between them. Germline assignment: CDR1 SGDLS and CDR2 YYNGEE. The CDR3 DNA is TGTGCCAGCAGCGGACTCTCAACGACTTTCAATGAGCAGTTCTTC. Translating it yields CASSGLSTTFNEQFF.

The DNA for the CDR3 is TGTGCCAGCAGCACCAAAAAGGGACAGGGGCCCCCCCAAGATCACGAGCAGTACTTC. Translated, it gives CASSTKKGQGPPQDHEQYF. This rearrangement joins TRBV9 to TRBJ2-7; 10 bases agree with TRBD1. Losses at the gene ends were 4 bases for V and 5 bases for J; bases not matched to a gene: 21. Germline V gives CDR1 SGDLS, CDR2 YYNGEE. The CDR3 runs to 19 residues.

At least ten counts were recorded for this clonotype. The V gene is TRBV10-3, the J gene TRBJ1-5; D call uncertain. V dropped 0 bases and J dropped 5 bases, with 8 bases sitting between them. The germline CDR1 and CDR2 sequences are ENHRY and SYGVKD. There are 14 residues in the CDR3. The CDR3 is CAISESGSYQPQHF. The CDR3 DNA reads as TGTGCCATCAGTGAGTCTGGGAGCTATCAGCCCCAGCATTTT.

V usage is TRBV28 and J usage is TRBJ2-3, with 13 bases that match TRBD2. The germline V gene encodes CDR1 MDHEN and CDR2 SYDVKM. V lost 6 bases, J lost 4 bases, and 10 bases stayed unmatched. The CDR3 totals 17 residues. CDR3 in amino acids: CASRSLGLAGEADTQYF. DNA of the CDR3: TGTGCCAGCAGGTCTCTCGGACTAGCGGGGGAAGCAGATACGCAGTATTTT.

In its sample, this clonotype was seen a few times. Mismatch with germline at one junction end may stem from a read error. The chain recombines TRBV14 with TRBJ2-5, with D perhaps being TRBD1 or TRBD2 (5 bases each). This CDR3 has 15 residues. Germline assignment: CDR1 SGHDN and CDR2 FVKESK. The CDR3: CASSQEGWRKETQYF. Here the CDR3 DNA reads TGTGCCAGCAGTCAAGAGGGGTGGAGGAAAGAGACCCAGTACTTC.

Turning to this clonotype: A much larger clone sits a single nucleotide away, making a read error possible. V gene TRBV5-1 combines with J gene TRBJ2-5, with TRBD1 matching over 11 bases. The V segment lost 4 bases and the J segment 13 bases; nucleotides outside the gene matches: 9. CDR1 SGHRS and CDR2 YFSETQ come from the germline V gene. The CDR3 spans 13 residues. The CDR3 nucleotides read TGCGCCAGCAGCGATTCCCGGGACAGGGGGGGGTACTTC. Translating gives CASSDSRDRGGYF.

This clonotype was recorded at least ten times. The V and J genes are TRBV12-3 or TRBV12-4 and TRBJ2-7; D gene unclear. V lost 8 bases to trimming and J lost 11 bases, with 16 bases between them. The CDR3 contains 11 residues. As DNA, the CDR3 is TGTGCCAGCGGTCCGGCAGGACCCAAGTACTTC. It encodes CASGPAGPKYF.

For this clonotype: It may be a read error: a sequence one base away is much more abundant. The chain recombines TRBV20-1 with TRBJ2-1; 11 nucleotides line up with TRBD2. The CDR3 extends over 16 amino acids. Germline V gives CDR1 DFQATT, CDR2 SNEGSKA (reference sequence). With V trimmed by 2 bases and J by 8 bases, 11 bases remained unmatched. DNA for the CDR3: TGCAGTGCTAGAAACCTAGCGGGAGGAACCCCACATGAGCAGTTCTTC. Its translation is CSARNLAGGTPHEQFF.

The rearrangement uses TRBV5-1 and TRBJ2-4; 13 bases fit TRBD2. Germline trimming cut 3 bases from V and 6 bases from J; bases unmatched to any gene: 6. The CDR3 is 16 residues long. Germline CDR1 SGHRS, CDR2 YFSETQ. The CDR3 here is CASSSGTSGVLNIQYF. Written as DNA, the CDR3 is TGCGCCAGCAGCTCCGGGACTAGCGGGGTCTTAAACATTCAGTACTTC.

This clonotype was seen at least ten times. CDR3 sequence: CASSLANRPNSPLHF. DNA for the CDR3: TGTGCCAGCAGCTTAGCGAACAGACCTAATTCACCCCTCCACTTT. The chain couples TRBV7-2 to TRBJ1-6; D not resolved. The CDR3 has 15 amino acids. CDR1 SGHTA and CDR2 FQGNSA come from the germline V gene. V lost 0 bases and J lost 6, with 9 bases in between.

This clonotype was detected once. This sequence joins TRBV12-3 or TRBV12-4 and TRBJ2-7; 10 bases fit TRBD2. J was trimmed by 3 bases and V by 7 bases; bases with no gene match: 12. The CDR3 has 16 residues. Here the CDR3 reads CASTTGVLAGDYEQYF. CDR3 DNA: TGTGCCAGCACCACCGGCGTCCTAGCGGGAGACTACGAGCAGTACTTC.

V and J are TRBV4-1 and TRBJ2-1, with D hard to call. Germline assignment: CDR1 MGHRA and CDR2 YSYEKL. CDR3 length: 15 amino acids. V dropped 0 bases and J dropped 4 bases, with 10 bases sitting between them. CDR3 protein: CASSQDGEPYNEQFF. Written as DNA, the CDR3 is TGCGCCAGCAGCCAAGATGGGGAACCTTACAATGAGCAGTTCTTC.

The rearrangement joins TRBV5-1 to TRBJ2-5; the match to TRBD1 covers 7 bases. The CDR3 spans 14 residues. Germline V gene sequence: CDR1 SGHRS, CDR2 YFSETQ. V shed 3 bases, J shed 2 bases, and the junction held 4 bases outside the gene matches. CDR3 DNA sequence: TGCGCCAGCAGCTACGGGACAGTACAAGAGACCCAGTACTTC. This translates into CASSYGTVQETQYF.

The chain uses TRBV6-2 or TRBV6-3 and TRBJ2-1, with 9 bases matching TRBD1. The CDR3 totals 14 residues. CDR1 and CDR2 from the germline V gene are MNHEY and SVGEGT. The V gene end was trimmed by 5 bases and the J gene end by 13 bases; junction bases not matched to a gene: 12. CDR3: CASSPGQGKETQFF. The DNA for the CDR3 is TGTGCCAGCAGTCCGGGACAGGGAAAAGAGACCCAGTTCTTC.

As regards this clonotype: A read error may be the cause here, since a much bigger clone is one base away. V gene TRBV20-1 combines with J gene TRBJ2-1; 8 bases line up with TRBD2. Trimming at V came to 1 base and at J to 2 bases, leaving 13 bases not matched to a gene. CDR1 is DFQATT, CDR2 SNEGSKA, per germline (reference sequence). The CDR3 loop spans 18 amino acids. The CDR3, as DNA: TGCAGTGCTAGAGGGCAAACTGGCGGGGGGCCAGCCTACAATGAGCAGTTCTTC. As protein: CSARGQTGGGPAYNEQFF.

The chain carries TRBV7-9 and TRBJ2-5, with D perhaps TRBD1 (5 bases). The V gene's germline CDR1 is SEHNR and CDR2 FQNEAQ (reference sequence). V shed 6 bases and J shed 0 bases, with 11 bases lying between them. CDR3 length: 14 residues. The CDR3 DNA is TGTGCCAGCAGAGACACACAGGACCAAGAGACCCAGTACTTC. Translated: CASRDTQDQETQYF.

In this sample, this clonotype turned up a few times. The chain links TRBV5-1 to TRBJ2-7, with 7 bases matching TRBD2. The CDR3 runs 16 residues. J was trimmed by 6 bases and V by 0 bases; bases with no gene match: 12. Germline lookup yields CDR1 SGHRS and CDR2 YFSETQ. This chain's CDR3 is CASSLASSGPPLEQYF. Written as DNA, the CDR3 is TGCGCCAGCAGCTTGGCCTCTAGCGGTCCCCCTCTCGAGCAGTACTTC. Complete variable domain (other parts from reference TRBV5-1 and TRBJ2-7): KAGVTQTPRYLIKTRGQQVTLSCSPISGHRSVSWYQQTPGQGLQFLFEYFSETQRNKGNFPGRFSGRQFSNSRSEMNVSTLELGDSALYLCASSLASSGPPLEQYFGPGTRLTVT.

Note on this clonotype: A single base separates this from a much larger clone, so it may be a read error. The final CDR3 position lacks the conserved phenylalanine or tryptophan, pointing to a likely read error. The genes are TRBV29-1 and TRBJ1-1; D unresolved. Trimming pared 2 bases from V and 0 bases from J, leaving 10 bases between. Per germline, CDR1 SQVTM and CDR2 ANQGSEA. This CDR3 spans 14 amino acids. The DNA of the CDR3 is TGCAGCGTTGAAAAACAGACGATGAACACTGAAGCTTTCGTT. It is translated as CSVEKQTMNTEAFV.

This clonotype has only a few counts. With a much larger clone just one base away, this may be a read error. V gene TRBV2 combines with J gene TRBJ2-5; D unclear. Germline V CDR1 and CDR2: SNHLY, FYNNEI. The ends were cut back, 6 bases at V and 11 bases at J, with 10 bases in the middle. The CDR3 spans 10 residues. Here the CDR3 reads CASSDNEQYF. The CDR3 region has the DNA TGTGCCAGCAGCGACAATGAGCAGTACTTC.

V and J are TRBV2 and TRBJ1-5, with 8 bases identical to TRBD1. The junction had 4 bases not matched to a gene; V was cut back by 4 bases and J by 5 bases. The germline V gene encodes CDR1 SNHLY and CDR2 FYNNEI. The CDR3 extends over 14 amino acids. CDR3: CASSGTGNHQPQHF. The CDR3 DNA sequence: TGTGCCAGCAGTGGGACAGGGAATCATCAGCCCCAGCATTTT.

The sample holds a few counts of this clonotype. The CDR3 DNA sequence: TGTGCCAGCAGCTACGCAGGGGGTTCGGGCACTGAAGCTTTCTTT. Translated: CASSYAGGSGTEAFF. V is TRBV14 and J is TRBJ1-1; 7 bases agree with TRBD1. Looked up from germline, CDR1 is SGHDN and CDR2 is FVKESK. The CDR3 runs 15 residues. Trimming cost V 5 bases and J 4 bases; bases outside gene matches: 10. Complete variable domain (other parts from reference TRBV14 and TRBJ1-1): EAGVTQFPSHSVIEKGQTVTLRCDPISGHDNLYWYRRVMGKEIKFLLHFVKESKQDESGMPNNRFLAERTGGTYSTLKVQPAELEDSGVYFCASSYAGGSGTEAFFGQGTRLTVV.

This clonotype was detected only a few times. The chain has TRBV6-5 and TRBJ1-1; D uncertain. Germline lookup yields CDR1 MNHEY and CDR2 SVGAGI. Between the trimmed V and J ends, which lost 7 bases and 0 bases, there was a span of 12 bases. The CDR3 runs to 14 residues. The CDR3 sequence: CASKEMVLNTEAFF. The CDR3 DNA is TGTGCCAGCAAAGAGATGGTTCTGAACACTGAAGCTTTCTTT.

This chain links TRBV9 with TRBJ1-3; 7 nucleotides align to TRBD1. Germline V gene data show CDR1 as SGDLS and CDR2 as YYNGEE. V shed 4 bases and J 4 bases; nucleotides not matched to a gene: 5. The CDR3 runs 14 residues. CDR3 in DNA: TGTGCCAGCAGCCATTCGACAGGGGGAAACACCATATATTTT. Translation: CASSHSTGGNTIYF.

This clonotype was recorded many times. The chain links TRBV6-2 or TRBV6-3 to TRBJ2-5, with 12 bases fitting TRBD1. Trimming at V came to 7 bases and at J to 5 bases, leaving 5 bases not matched to a gene. The CDR3 has 14 residues. In germline, CDR1 is MNHEY, CDR2 SVGEGT. Here the CDR3 DNA reads TGTGCCAGCATCGCGGGGACAGGGGGCGAGACCCAGTACTTC. This codes for CASIAGTGGETQYF.

This CDR3 reads CASSLAGLGTYNEQYF. The DNA for the CDR3 is TGTGCCAGCAGTTTAGCCGGACTAGGGACTTACAATGAGCAGTACTTC. The V call is TRBV12-3 or TRBV12-4, the J call TRBJ2-7; 7 nucleotides line up with TRBD2. This CDR3 contains 16 residues. The V gene end was trimmed by 0 bases and the J gene end by 7 bases; junction bases not matched to a gene: 12.

This clonotype occurred a few times. A much larger clone sits a single nucleotide away, making a read error possible. V usage is TRBV4-2 and J usage is TRBJ2-1; 9 positions match TRBD1. CDR3 length: 17 residues. CDR1 is LGHNA, CDR2 YNFKEQ, per germline. As DNA, the CDR3 is TGTGCCAGCAGCCAAGAGAGGAGGGACAGGGTTATTCATGAGCGGTTCTTC. Protein: CASSQERRDRVIHERFF.

This clonotype was seen more than once but under ten times. The chain links TRBV7-2 to TRBJ1-2; weak D call: TRBD1 (6 bases). V shed 6 bases and J shed 1 base, with 12 bases lying between them. The germline gives CDR1 SGHTA, CDR2 FQGNSA. The CDR3 is 14 amino acids. In nucleotides, the CDR3 is TGTGCCAGCAGTGGACAGATAATTAACTATGGCTACACCTTC. It specifies CASSGQIINYGYTF.